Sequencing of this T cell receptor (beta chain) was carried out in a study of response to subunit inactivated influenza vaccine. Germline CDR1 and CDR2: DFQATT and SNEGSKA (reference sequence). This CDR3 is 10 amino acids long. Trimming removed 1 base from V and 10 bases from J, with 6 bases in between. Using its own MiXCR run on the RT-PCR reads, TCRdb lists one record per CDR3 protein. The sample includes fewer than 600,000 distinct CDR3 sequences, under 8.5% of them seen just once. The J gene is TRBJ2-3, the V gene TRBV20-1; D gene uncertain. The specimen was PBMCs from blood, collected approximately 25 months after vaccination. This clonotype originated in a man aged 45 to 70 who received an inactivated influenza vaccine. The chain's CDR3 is CSARGPPQYF. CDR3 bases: TGCAGTGCTAGAGGGCCCCCGCAGTATTTT.